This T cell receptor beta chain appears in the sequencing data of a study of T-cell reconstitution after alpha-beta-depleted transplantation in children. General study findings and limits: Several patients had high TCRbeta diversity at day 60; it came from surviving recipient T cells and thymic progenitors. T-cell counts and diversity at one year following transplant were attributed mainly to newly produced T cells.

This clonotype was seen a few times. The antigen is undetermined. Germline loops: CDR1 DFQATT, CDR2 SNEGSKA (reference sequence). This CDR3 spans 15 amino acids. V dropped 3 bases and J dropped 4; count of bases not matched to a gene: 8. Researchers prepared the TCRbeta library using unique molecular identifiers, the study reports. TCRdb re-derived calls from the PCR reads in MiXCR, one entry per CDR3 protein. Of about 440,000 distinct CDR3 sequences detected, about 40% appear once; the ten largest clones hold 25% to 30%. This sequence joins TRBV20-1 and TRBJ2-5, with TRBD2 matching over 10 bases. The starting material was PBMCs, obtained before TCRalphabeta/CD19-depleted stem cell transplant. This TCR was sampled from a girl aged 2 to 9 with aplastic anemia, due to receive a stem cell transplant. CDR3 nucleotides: TGCAGTGCTAGGGGCCTAGCGGGGGTCACAGAGACCCAGTACTTC. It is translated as CSARGLAGVTETQYF.